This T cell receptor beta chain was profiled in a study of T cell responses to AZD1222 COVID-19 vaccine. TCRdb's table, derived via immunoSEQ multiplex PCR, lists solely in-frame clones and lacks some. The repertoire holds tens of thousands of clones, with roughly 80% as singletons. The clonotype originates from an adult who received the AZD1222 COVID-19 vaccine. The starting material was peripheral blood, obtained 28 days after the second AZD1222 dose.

CDR3 loop: CAWSGLGAGNNEQFF. The CDR3 DNA is TGTGCCTGGAGTGGACTAGGAGCGGGGAACAATGAGCAGTTCTTC. The V gene is TRBV30, the J gene TRBJ2-1, with TRBD2 matching 7 bases. The V gene end was trimmed by 1 base and the J gene end by 5 bases; junction bases not matched to a gene: 8. Germline V gives CDR1 GTSNPN, CDR2 SVGIG (reference sequence). The CDR3 contains 15 residues.